The clone carrying this T cell receptor beta chain showed up many times. Gene-specific TRAV and TRBV primers were used for first-strand cDNA, covering alpha and beta chains. Over 20 PCR cycles, TCRs were amplified from a constant-region primer and V-primer adapter. mRNA that had been isolated underwent amplification through in vitro transcription. MiXCR, run by TCRdb on the reads, gives a single entry per CDR3 protein. The repertoire holds 85,000 to 95,000 distinct CDR3 sequences, 20% to 25% seen once, with around 13% in the top ten. The data derive from a study of low-dose radiotherapy and immunotherapy resistance in tumors. Study-level information: Cohort 1 was given 0.5 Gy fractions every 2 weeks, 6.5 Gy in total. Cyclophosphamide infusions of 200 mg/m2 came every two weeks, one day before radiation-immunotherapy.

This CDR3 is built from 14 residues. Germline V CDR1 and CDR2: DFQATT, SNEGSKA (reference sequence). Trimming took 3 bases from V and 2 from J, leaving 13 bases between them. The time point denotes: after trial treatment. As to treatment: LDRT plus nivolumab, ipilimumab, low-dose cyclophosphamide and aspirin (RACIN trial). Every donor's regimen consisted of nivolumab, ipilimumab, aspirin, low-dose cyclophosphamide and low-dose radiotherapy. The TCR comes from a female donor with ovarian cancer. The starting material was PBMCs, obtained after low-dose radiotherapy plus immunotherapy. The V call is TRBV20-1, the J call TRBJ2-5; D may be TRBD2 (5 bases). The CDR3 coding sequence is TGCAGTGCTAGTCCTAGCAGTAGACAAGAGACCCAGTACTTC. This gives the protein CSASPSSRQETQYF.